The 17 T cell receptor beta chains below were found in one sample sequenced in a study of T cells in Graves' hyperthyroidism and ophthalmopathy. Amplified regions were TCR beta CDR3 sequences from RNA transcripts. A set of HTBI primers served as the primers for a first-round RT-PCR of the TCR CDR3. TCRdb fed the multiplex PCR reads into MiXCR, producing one record per CDR3 protein. The sample includes 750,000 to 950,000 distinct CDR3 sequences, roughly 37% seen only once; the top ten take 8.9%. Source material: blood. Receptors were obtained from a man between 18 and 29 years old with Graves' hyperthyroidism.

The chain carries TRBV9 and TRBJ1-1; D is possibly TRBD1 (5 bases). The CDR3 is made up of 13 amino acids. Germline CDR1 SGDLS, CDR2 YYNGEE. Trimming pared 0 bases from V and 7 bases from J, leaving 10 bases between. In DNA, the CDR3 is TGTGCCAGCAGCGTAGAGGGGTTTGGTGAAGCTTTCTTT. Translation: CASSVEGFGEAFF.

This chain connects TRBV19 to TRBJ1-1; no firm D call. Trimming stripped 11 bases from V and 0 bases from J, with 13 bases between. This CDR3 spans 13 amino acids. The germline V gene encodes CDR1 LNHDA and CDR2 SQIVND (reference sequence). This CDR3 reads CAYSGKLNTEAFF. The CDR3 bases are TGTGCCTATTCGGGTAAATTGAACACTGAAGCTTTCTTT.

This clonotype was observed a few times. J is TRBJ2-7 and V is TRBV2, with 7 bases identical to TRBD2. V was clipped by 6 bases and J by 5 bases; unmatched bases: 10. The CDR3 has 14 residues. Germline V gene lookup returns CDR1 SNHLY and CDR2 FYNNEI. The CDR3 spells CASRYGREVHEQYF. Written as DNA, the CDR3 is TGTGCCAGCAGGTACGGACGGGAGGTCCACGAGCAGTACTTC.

The chain uses TRBV29-1 and TRBJ1-2; D gene unclear. The CDR3 extends over 13 amino acids. V lost 4 bases to trimming and J lost 1 base, with 10 bases between them. Germline CDR1 reads SQVTM; CDR2 reads ANQGSEA. The CDR3 here is CSVGVGNNYGYTF. As DNA, the CDR3 is TGCAGCGTTGGAGTAGGGAATAACTATGGCTACACCTTC.

V is TRBV11-2 and J is TRBJ2-7, with unresolved D. The ends were cut back, 5 bases at V and 2 bases at J, with 19 bases in the middle. The germline V gene has CDR1 SGHAT and CDR2 FQNNGV. The CDR3 is 16 amino acids. CDR3 nucleotides: TGTGCCAGCAGCCATTTCTCTCGGGTTGGGACCTACGAGCAGTACTTC. Residues: CASSHFSRVGTYEQYF.

The chain links TRBV2 to TRBJ2-2; D remains unclear. The germline V and J ends were trimmed by 8 bases and 5 bases, with 15 bases remaining between them. Per germline, CDR1 SNHLY and CDR2 FYNNEI. The CDR3 contains 14 residues. CDR3 in DNA: TGTGCCAGCTCAAGGGCAGAAAGGACCGGGGAGCTGTTTTTT. It yields the protein CASSRAERTGELFF.

Only a few counts were recorded for this clonotype. V usage is TRBV19 and J usage is TRBJ1-1; D might be TRBD1 (5 bases). The CDR3 runs 11 residues. CDR1 and CDR2 from the germline V gene are LNHDA and SQIVND (reference sequence). The V end lost 8 bases, the J end lost 10 bases, and 14 bases lay between the germline ends. In nucleotides, the CDR3 is TGTGCCAGTCTCCACGTAGGGGCAGCTTTCTTT. Translation gives CASLHVGAAFF. The whole variable domain, remainder taken from reference TRBV19 and TRBJ1-1, is DGGITQSPKYLFRKEGQNVTLSCEQNLNHDAMYWYRQDPGQGLRLIYYSQIVNDFQKGDIAEGYSVSREKKESFPLTVTSAQKNPTAFYLCASLHVGAAFFGQGTRLTVV.

The rearrangement links TRBV9 to TRBJ1-6, with unresolved D. Trimming took 5 bases from V and 0 from J, leaving 21 bases between them. CDR1 and CDR2 from the germline V gene are SGDLS and YYNGEE. This CDR3 is built from 19 residues. DNA of the CDR3: TGTGCCAGCAGTTCCCTGCCCTCCACCGTCTACTCCTATAATTCACCCCTCCACTTT. This translates into CASSSLPSTVYSYNSPLHF.

This clonotype showed up just a few times. The chain carries TRBV20-1 and TRBJ2-7, with 7 bases matching TRBD1. The V gene end was trimmed by 3 bases and the J gene end by 0 bases; junction bases not matched to a gene: 2. Looked up from germline, CDR1 is DFQATT and CDR2 is SNEGSKA (reference sequence). The CDR3 has 13 amino acids. The CDR3 region is CSASRQGSYEQYF. CDR3 bases: TGCAGTGCTAGTAGACAGGGCTCCTACGAGCAGTACTTC.

This clonotype appeared many times. This chain links TRBV7-9 with TRBJ2-2; no reliable D call. V dropped 5 bases and J dropped 4 bases, with 5 bases sitting between them. Germline V CDR1 and CDR2: SEHNR, FQNEAQ (reference sequence). CDR3 length equals 12 residues. The CDR3 nucleotides read TGTGCCAGCAGCGATCCCACCGGGGAGCTGTTTTTT. Translation gives CASSDPTGELFF.

Concerning this clonotype: A much bigger clone sits one base away, suggesting this may be a read error. The chain links TRBV5-1 to TRBJ1-4, with a weak D call TRBD1 (5 bases). Trimming shortened V by 3 bases and J by 6 bases, and 9 bases separated the two germline ends. The germline CDR1 and CDR2 sequences are SGHRS and YFSETQ. This CDR3 is 13 amino acids long. CDR3 amino acids: CASSWEGDEKLFF. The CDR3, as DNA: TGCGCCAGCAGCTGGGAAGGGGATGAAAAACTGTTTTTT.

J is TRBJ2-7 and V is TRBV6-5; the D is unclear. The V end lost 7 bases, the J end lost 3 bases, and 13 bases lay between the germline ends. The CDR3 totals 13 residues. The germline gives CDR1 MNHEY, CDR2 SVGAGI. The CDR3 protein is CASMSVYNYEQYF. The CDR3 DNA is TGTGCCAGCATGTCGGTTTACAACTACGAGCAGTACTTC.

This clonotype showed up just a few times. The chain carries TRBV11-2 and TRBJ1-3; 8 bases are a match to TRBD1. CDR1 is SGHAT, CDR2 FQNNGV, per germline. The CDR3 is made up of 15 amino acids. V trimming: 6 bases; J trimming: 3 bases; junction bases outside the gene matches: 7. The CDR3 sequence: CASRLDRGSGNTIYF. For the CDR3, the DNA is TGTGCCAGCAGACTCGACAGGGGAAGTGGAAACACCATATATTTT.

This clonotype was observed a few times. This rearrangement joins TRBV20-1 to TRBJ1-2; a possible D gene is TRBD1 (5 bases). V was pared by 2 bases and J by 3 bases, with 13 bases between. Germline V gene lookup returns CDR1 DFQATT and CDR2 SNEGSKA (reference sequence). The CDR3 runs 14 residues. Here the CDR3 reads CSARKGTADYGYTF. CDR3 bases: TGCAGTGCTAGAAAAGGGACCGCGGACTATGGCTACACCTTC.

V and J are TRBV7-2 and TRBJ2-6; 7 positions agree with TRBD1. The CDR3 extends over 17 amino acids. V was clipped by 5 bases and J by 2 bases; unmatched bases: 9. Germline V gives CDR1 SGHTA, CDR2 FQGNSA. The CDR3, as DNA: TGTGCCAGCAGCAAGACAGGGAGTAGGGCTGGGGCCAACGTCCTGACTTTC. It translates to CASSKTGSRAGANVLTF.

This clonotype was counted many times. This rearrangement joins TRBV25-1 to TRBJ2-2; TRBD1 or TRBD2 may be the D gene (6 bases each). This CDR3 contains 14 residues. Germline V gives CDR1 MGHDK, CDR2 SYGVNS. Between the trimmed V and J ends, which lost 7 bases and 0 bases, there was a span of 9 bases. The CDR3 protein is CASTGAPNTGELFF. The CDR3 DNA is TGTGCCAGCACGGGGGCGCCGAACACCGGGGAGCTGTTTTTT.

This clonotype was seen repeatedly, ten times or more. In DNA, the CDR3 is TGTGCCACCAGCAGAGGGCAGGTCACCGGGGAGCTGTTTTTT. Translating it yields CATSRGQVTGELFF. This chain links TRBV15 with TRBJ2-2; D is undetermined. Germline CDR1 is LNHNV and CDR2 is YYDKDF (reference sequence). V was cut by 1 base and J by 4 bases, with 7 bases left in between. This CDR3 comprises 14 residues. Complete variable domain (other parts from reference TRBV15 and TRBJ2-2): DAMVIQNPRYQVTQFGKPVTLSCSQTLNHNVMYWYQQKSSQAPKLLFHYYDKDFNNEADTPDNFQSRRPNTSFCFLDIRSPGLGDTAMYLCATSRGQVTGELFFGEGSRLTVL.